The 32 T cell receptor beta chains given below trace back to one sample, sequenced in a study of follicular helper T cells after annual influenza vaccination. The time point here: 2014-2015 season, pre-vaccination. Clones were sequenced by immunoSEQ multiplex PCR, and TCRdb holds only the in-frame ones, with some missing. Among 10,000 to 15,000 clones listed, roughly three quarters were seen once. This specimen was CXCR5- memory CD4+ T cells sorted from blood, taken on the day of influenza vaccination. These receptors all come from an adult who received the influenza vaccine.

This chain's CDR3 is CASSSGEDYTEAFF. CDR3 nucleotide sequence: TGCGCCAGCAGCTCCGGAGAGGATTACACTGAAGCTTTCTTT. The V gene is TRBV5-1, the J gene TRBJ1-1, with no clear D. Germline CDR1 is SGHRS and CDR2 is YFSETQ. Trimming cost V 3 bases and J 3 bases, with 12 bases left between them. The CDR3 covers 14 residues.

The table lists this clone with a few counts. This rearrangement joins TRBV10-3 to TRBJ2-7, with D maybe TRBD1 (6 bases). The CDR3 contains 12 residues. Germline assignment: CDR1 ENHRY and CDR2 SYGVKD. Trimming stripped 2 bases from V and 4 bases from J, with 6 bases between. CDR3 amino acids: CAISETGYEQYF. The CDR3 region has the DNA TGTGCCATCAGTGAGACAGGGTACGAGCAGTACTTC.

The gene calls are TRBV7-3 and TRBJ2-3; 8 positions match TRBD2. The CDR3 contains 15 residues. Germline lookup yields CDR1 SGHTA and CDR2 FQGTGA. The J segment lost 3 bases and the V segment lost 2 bases, leaving 4 bases of the junction unmatched. The CDR3 nucleotides read TGTGCCAGCAGCTTACGGGGGGGCCCGACAGATACGCAGTATTTT. This translates into CASSLRGGPTDTQYF.

V and J are TRBV5-6 and TRBJ2-1; TRBD2 might be the D (6 bases). Germline V gives CDR1 SGHDT, CDR2 YYEEEE. The ends were cut back, 1 base at V and 2 bases at J, with 13 bases in the middle. The CDR3 loop spans 16 amino acids. This CDR3 reads CASSLIRGNTYNEQFF. DNA of the CDR3: TGTGCCAGCAGCTTGATACGGGGGAACACCTACAATGAGCAGTTCTTC.

J is TRBJ1-6 and V is TRBV7-8, with D possibly TRBD1 on 5 matching bases. Germline CDR1 is SGHVS and CDR2 is FQNEAQ. Trimming left V 5 bases short and J 2 bases short, with 10 bases between. This CDR3 contains 15 residues. The CDR3 sequence: CASSTRVPYNSPLHF. CDR3 in DNA: TGTGCCAGCAGCACCAGGGTTCCCTATAATTCACCCCTCCACTTT.

The genes are TRBV28 and TRBJ1-2, with D unresolved. V shed 3 bases and J shed 8 bases, with 10 bases lying between them. The CDR3 extends over 12 amino acids. Germline V lookup: CDR1 MDHEN, CDR2 SYDVKM. DNA for the CDR3: TGTGCCAGCAGTTTGAGGGTGGAGGGCTACACCTTC. This codes for CASSLRVEGYTF.

The chain employs TRBV5-6 and TRBJ2-3; 9 bases match TRBD2. The CDR3 spans 17 residues. V was clipped by 1 base and J by 5 bases; unmatched bases: 11. Per germline, CDR1 SGHDT and CDR2 YYEEEE. In DNA form, the CDR3 reads TGTGCCAGCAGCTTGAGATATGCGGGGGGGCCTGTAGATACGCAGTATTTT. It encodes CASSLRYAGGPVDTQYF.

This clone was observed a handful of times. The chain carries TRBV9 and TRBJ1-6; unclear D gene. Germline assignment: CDR1 SGDLS and CDR2 YYNGEE. Trimming left V 0 bases short and J 9 bases short, with 13 bases between. The length of the CDR3 is 15 residues. The CDR3 loop reads CASSVGGMTGSPLHF. The CDR3 nucleotides are TGTGCCAGCAGCGTAGGAGGGATGACGGGTTCACCCCTCCACTTT.

The CDR3 reads CATSGGDSLNEKLFF. CDR3 coding DNA: TGTGCCACCAGCGGCGGGGACAGTCTAAATGAAAAACTGTTTTTT. This chain uses TRBV15 with TRBJ1-4; 7 positions agree with TRBD1. With V trimmed by 5 bases and J by 5 bases, 8 bases remained unmatched. The germline gives CDR1 LNHNV, CDR2 YYDKDF (reference sequence). The CDR3 consists of 15 residues.

V gene TRBV18 combines with J gene TRBJ1-5; 9 bases map to TRBD1. The V and J ends lost 2 bases and 4 bases, in that order; junction bases with no gene match: 3. The CDR3 is made up of 15 amino acids. The germline V gene encodes CDR1 KGHSH and CDR2 LQKENI. CDR3 DNA: TGTGCCAGCTCACCAAGGACAGGGGAAAATCAGCCCCAGCATTTT. This gives the protein CASSPRTGENQPQHF. Looking up the rest from reference TRBV18 and TRBJ1-5 gives the full variable domain: NAGVMQNPRHLVRRRGQEARLRCSPMKGHSHVYWYRQLPEEGLKFMVYLQKENIIDESGMPKERFSAEFPKEGPSILRIQQVVRGDSAAYFCASSPRTGENQPQHFGDGTRLSIL.

The V and J genes are TRBV5-4 and TRBJ2-5; D perhaps matches TRBD2 (6 bases). The V gene lost 3 bases and the J gene lost 2 bases, with 8 bases spanning the gap. The CDR3 runs to 13 residues. Germline CDR1 and CDR2: SGHNT and YYREEE (reference sequence). CDR3 residues: CASSSGLQETQYF. The CDR3 nucleotides read TGTGCCAGCAGCTCGGGACTGCAAGAGACCCAGTACTTC.

The CDR3 reads CAISDNLASAYNEQFF. In DNA form, the CDR3 reads TGTGCCATCAGTGATAACCTAGCGTCGGCCTACAATGAGCAGTTCTTC. The genes are TRBV10-3 and TRBJ2-1; weak D call: TRBD2 (6 bases). The ends were cut back, 3 bases at V and 2 bases at J, with 14 bases in the middle. The CDR3 runs 16 residues. Germline CDR1 reads ENHRY; CDR2 reads SYGVKD.

The rearrangement uses TRBV10-3 and TRBJ2-1; D might be TRBD2 (5 bases). The CDR3 consists of 13 residues. V lost 6 bases and J lost 8, with 14 bases in between. The germline V gene has CDR1 ENHRY and CDR2 SYGVKD. The CDR3 DNA is TGTGCCATCAGCCTGGACTCTGATCATGAGCAGTTCTTC. Protein sequence: CAISLDSDHEQFF.

V is TRBV4-3 and J is TRBJ2-5, with D maybe TRBD2 (6 bases). The germline V gene has CDR1 LGHNA and CDR2 YSLEER. The CDR3 sequence is 14 residues long. Trimming removed 2 bases from V and 4 bases from J, with 11 bases in between. CDR3 protein: CASSQRGGVETQYF. CDR3 coding DNA: TGCGCCAGCAGCCAACGCGGAGGGGTAGAGACCCAGTACTTC.

The CDR3 is CASSMGMSAHYTF. DNA of the CDR3: TGTGCCAGCAGCATGGGGATGTCAGCACACTACACCTTC. V usage is TRBV6-5 and J usage is TRBJ1-2, with no clear D. V lost 6 bases to trimming and J lost 10 bases, with 18 bases between them. From germline, CDR1 is MNHEY and CDR2 SVGAGI. The CDR3 runs to 13 residues.

J is TRBJ2-2 and V is TRBV6-5; 9 bases are shared with TRBD2. V lost 6 bases, J lost 5 bases, and 7 bases stayed unmatched. This CDR3 spans 15 amino acids. Germline CDR1 and CDR2: MNHEY and SVGAGI. CDR3 sequence reads: CASSSGTSITGELFF. CDR3 nucleotide sequence: TGTGCCAGCAGCTCCGGGACTAGCATTACCGGGGAGCTGTTTTTT.

This chain uses TRBV4-1 with TRBJ1-2; D is unclear. CDR1 is MGHRA, CDR2 YSYEKL, per germline. The CDR3 consists of 15 residues. Between the trimmed V and J ends, which lost 1 base and 6 bases, there was a span of 15 bases. The CDR3 loop is CASSQVSRQGDGYTF. The CDR3 DNA sequence: TGCGCCAGCAGCCAAGTTTCGCGACAAGGTGATGGCTACACCTTC.

The chain carries TRBV7-7 and TRBJ2-5, with TRBD2 as a possible D gene (7 bases). The germline V and J ends were trimmed by 8 bases and 2 bases, with 18 bases remaining between them. Per the germline V gene, CDR1 is SSHAT and CDR2 is FNYEAQ (reference sequence). This CDR3 is built from 15 residues. CDR3 DNA sequence: TGTGCCAGCGGGCAGTGGGCGGGGGCACAAGAGACCCAGTACTTC. Translated: CASGQWAGAQETQYF.

The chain joins TRBV7-9 to TRBJ2-5, with TRBD2 identical over 7 bases. J gave up 0 bases and V 6 bases, and 10 bases lay outside the gene matches. Germline lookup yields CDR1 SEHNR and CDR2 FQNEAQ (reference sequence). This CDR3 is 16 amino acids long. The CDR3 loop reads CASRLGVSGDQETQYF. The CDR3 DNA reads as TGTGCCAGCAGACTCGGGGTCAGCGGGGACCAAGAGACCCAGTACTTC.

Written as DNA, the CDR3 is TGTGCCAGCTCACCAGTCCGGGAAAACTATGGCTACACCTTC. This codes for CASSPVRENYGYTF. This rearrangement joins TRBV18 to TRBJ1-2; D is ambiguous. CDR3 size: 14 residues. The germline gives CDR1 KGHSH, CDR2 LQKENI. V shed 2 bases and J shed 2 bases, with 9 bases lying between them.

The J gene is TRBJ1-1, the V gene TRBV2; D perhaps matches TRBD1 (5 bases). The CDR3 loop spans 13 amino acids. The V gene's germline CDR1 is SNHLY and CDR2 FYNNEI. V gave up 4 bases and J gave up 6 bases, with 12 bases separating them. The CDR3 bases are TGTGCCAGCAGTGTCGAAGGGGTCTCTGAAGCTTTCTTT. This encodes CASSVEGVSEAFF.

This clone was detected only a few times. The V and J genes are TRBV4-2 and TRBJ1-2; 9 nucleotides agree with TRBD1. Germline V lookup: CDR1 LGHNA, CDR2 YNFKEQ. Trimming at V came to 0 bases and at J to 8 bases, leaving 13 bases not matched to a gene. The CDR3 extends over 17 amino acids. The CDR3 DNA sequence: TGTGCCAGCAGCCAAGAAGTAACCGGGACAGGGATTGGCGGCTACACCTTC. Its protein is CASSQEVTGTGIGGYTF.

CDR3 protein: CASSSTPFLSGANVLTF. The CDR3 DNA reads as TGTGCCAGCAGCTCTACGCCCTTCCTCTCTGGGGCCAACGTCCTGACTTTC. The rearrangement uses TRBV7-3 and TRBJ2-6; D call uncertain. CDR1 is SGHTA and CDR2 is FQGTGA in the germline V gene. CDR3 size: 17 residues. With 4 bases removed from V and 0 bases from J, the gap between germline ends came to 13 bases.

J is TRBJ2-7 and V is TRBV11-3; 10 nucleotides match TRBD2. Germline V lookup: CDR1 SGHNT, CDR2 YENEEA. J gave up 3 bases and V 1 base, and 6 bases lay outside the gene matches. This CDR3 is built from 16 residues. DNA of the CDR3: TGTGCCAGCAGCTTAGTGGTTAGCGGGGGGTACTACGAGCAGTACTTC. Translated: CASSLVVSGGYYEQYF. Complete variable domain (other parts from reference TRBV11-3 and TRBJ2-7): EAGVVQSPRYKIIEKKQPVAFWCNPISGHNTLYWYLQNLGQGPELLIRYENEEAVDDSQLPKDRFSAERLKGVDSTLKIQPAELGDSAVYLCASSLVVSGGYYEQYFGPGTRLTVT.

The gene calls are TRBV5-1 and TRBJ2-1; the D call may be TRBD1 or TRBD2 (5 bases each). There are 15 residues in the CDR3. CDR1 and CDR2 from the germline V gene are SGHRS and YFSETQ. Trimming took off 6 bases at V and 0 bases at J, with 13 bases between the two ends. The CDR3 spells CASTSGQTSYNEQFF. The CDR3 DNA reads TGCGCCAGCACCTCGGGGCAGACCTCCTACAATGAGCAGTTCTTC.

The genes are TRBV12-5 and TRBJ1-5, with D uncertain. The CDR3 runs to 12 residues. Trimming took off 6 bases at V and 2 bases at J, with 5 bases between the two ends. Germline V gene sequence: CDR1 LGHNT, CDR2 FRNRAP. CDR3 loop: CASGVGNQPQHF. CDR3 in DNA: TGTGCTAGTGGAGTGGGCAATCAGCCCCAGCATTTT.

This sequence joins TRBV28 and TRBJ1-2; D gene uncertain. V was shortened by 7 bases and J by 5 bases, with 20 bases between the two germline ends. Germline V gene data show CDR1 as MDHEN and CDR2 as SYDVKM. This CDR3 region has 15 residues. CDR3 sequence: CASISRRARPYGYTF. CDR3 DNA: TGTGCCAGCATTAGCCGTCGGGCCAGACCGTATGGCTACACCTTC.

This chain joins TRBV7-6 and TRBJ1-3; D gene ambiguous. V was trimmed by 10 bases and J by 3 bases, leaving 13 bases between them. There are 13 residues in the CDR3. Germline V lookup: CDR1 SGHVS, CDR2 FNYEAQ. CDR3 in amino acids: CATWGTRGNTIYF. The CDR3 nucleotides read TGTGCCACCTGGGGTACTCGTGGAAACACCATATATTTT.

This clone was counted a few times. The rearrangement uses TRBV10-1 and TRBJ2-7; either TRBD1 or TRBD2 may supply D (5 bases each). CDR3 size: 15 residues. Trimming took 6 bases from V and 2 from J, leaving 17 bases between them. Germline loops: CDR1 WNHNN, CDR2 SYGVQD (reference sequence). The CDR3 sequence: CASRHRGPRTYEQYF. Written as DNA, the CDR3 is TGCGCCAGCAGGCATCGGGGCCCAAGGACCTACGAGCAGTACTTC.

V gene TRBV11-3 combines with J gene TRBJ2-5; D is undetermined. Germline V lookup: CDR1 SGHNT, CDR2 YENEEA. With 5 bases removed from V and 5 bases from J, the gap between germline ends came to 6 bases. This CDR3 is built from 11 residues. In DNA form, the CDR3 reads TGTGCCAGCAGCCGTTATGAGACCCAGTACTTC. Protein product: CASSRYETQYF.

This chain connects TRBV7-2 to TRBJ1-6; TRBD1 agrees at 7 bases. Trimming removed 5 bases from V and 7 bases from J; junction bases left unmatched: 8. The CDR3 consists of 15 residues. Germline lookup yields CDR1 SGHTA and CDR2 FQGNSA. The DNA of the CDR3 is TGTGCCAGCAGCGCCACCGGGACAGACAATTCACCCCTCCACTTT. It specifies CASSATGTDNSPLHF.

V usage is TRBV2 and J usage is TRBJ2-1; no clear D. V gave up 1 base and J gave up 3 bases, with 10 bases separating them. The CDR3 sequence is 15 residues long. Germline V gene lookup returns CDR1 SNHLY and CDR2 FYNNEI. This chain's CDR3 is CASSEEGGYYNEQFF. The CDR3 DNA reads as TGTGCCAGCAGTGAAGAAGGCGGATACTACAATGAGCAGTTCTTC.